The 18 T cell receptor beta chains given below trace back to one sample, sequenced in a study of blood T cells in healthy people across ages. For the second PCR, which ran for roughly 6 to 12 cycles, a sample-barcoded 5' primer and a J-beta primer mix were used. TCRdb processed the 5' RACE reads anew with MiXCR; each CDR3 protein has one entry. This table has about 800,000 distinct CDR3 sequences, 58% appearing once. Input material: blood. Source of these receptors: a man aged 25-45 years in good health.

J is TRBJ2-7 and V is TRBV3-1; 7 bases line up with TRBD2. The CDR3 contains 19 residues. Germline trimming cut 0 bases from V and 7 bases from J; bases unmatched to any gene: 21. Looked up from germline, CDR1 is LGHDT and CDR2 is YNNKEL (reference sequence). CDR3 DNA: TGTGCCAGCAGCCAAGAGGCCGGGGCGGGAGTGTTCTTCAACAATGAGCAGTACTTC. Amino acids: CASSQEAGAGVFFNNEQYF.

The V and J genes are TRBV2 and TRBJ1-1; 7 nucleotides agree with TRBD1. Losses at the gene ends were 7 bases for V and 8 bases for J; bases not matched to a gene: 13. The CDR3 runs 14 residues. Per germline, CDR1 SNHLY and CDR2 FYNNEI. As DNA, the CDR3 is TGTGCCAGCAAACCGACAGGGCTTTCTAGGGAAGCTTTCTTT. Protein: CASKPTGLSREAFF.

Comment on this clonotype: A much larger clonotype is one base distant, so this may be a read error. V is TRBV12-3 or TRBV12-4 and J is TRBJ1-1; D uncertain. V was cut by 10 bases and J by 2 bases, with 11 bases left in between. CDR3 length: 12 residues. CDR3 sequence (DNA): TGTGCCAACAGCGTTCAAAACACTGAAGCTTTCTTT. This codes for CANSVQNTEAFF.

The rearrangement joins TRBV12-3 or TRBV12-4 to TRBJ2-2, with 7 bases aligning to TRBD1. Trimming cost V 6 bases and J 5 bases; bases outside gene matches: 6. The CDR3 totals 14 residues. In nucleotides, the CDR3 is TGTGCCAGCAGGAAAACAGGGGCAACCGGGGAGCTGTTTTTT. This gives the protein CASRKTGATGELFF.

This clonotype came up a few times. The chain recombines TRBV18 with TRBJ2-5, with D possibly TRBD2 on 6 matching bases. The CDR3 covers 16 residues. V was shortened by 4 bases and J by 3 bases, with 18 bases between the two germline ends. Per the germline V gene, CDR1 is KGHSH and CDR2 is LQKENI. Written as DNA, the CDR3 is TGTGCCAGCTCACGGACGTTCGGGGGATCGGAAGAGACCCAGTACTTC. Translating gives CASSRTFGGSEETQYF.

The V call is TRBV20-1, the J call TRBJ2-1; TRBD1 matches 7 bases. This CDR3 is 14 amino acids long. The J segment lost 8 bases and the V segment lost 7 bases, leaving 14 bases of the junction unmatched. Per germline, CDR1 DFQATT and CDR2 SNEGSKA (reference sequence). The CDR3 DNA reads as TGCAGTGAAATCCTGGCACAGGGGATGGATGAGCAGTTCTTC. It translates to CSEILAQGMDEQFF.

The chain employs TRBV7-2 and TRBJ2-5; D perhaps matches TRBD2 (6 bases). The CDR3 is 16 amino acids. In germline, CDR1 is SGHTA, CDR2 FQGNSA. Trimming left V 0 bases short and J 5 bases short, with 16 bases between. CDR3 sequence: CASSLARRAALETQYF. DNA of the CDR3: TGTGCCAGCAGCTTAGCGCGGAGGGCCGCTCTGGAGACCCAGTACTTC.

The rearrangement uses TRBV30 and TRBJ1-2, with a tentative D call TRBD1 (6 bases). This CDR3 has 11 residues. The V and J ends lost 5 bases and 7 bases respectively, with 11 bases between them. Germline CDR1 GTSNPN, CDR2 SVGIG (reference sequence). In nucleotides, the CDR3 is TGTGCCTGGGCCGGGGGCAGTGGCTACACCTTC. Translated, it gives CAWAGGSGYTF.

This clonotype appeared a few times. V gene TRBV7-2 combines with J gene TRBJ2-1; maybe TRBD1 (5 bases). This CDR3 has 15 amino acids. V was pared by 8 bases and J by 6 bases, with 20 bases between. The germline gives CDR1 SGHTA, CDR2 FQGNSA. In DNA form, the CDR3 reads TGTGCCAGCGGCCGTCAACTTACAGGTGCCAATGAGCAGTTCTTC. It specifies CASGRQLTGANEQFF.

The chain employs TRBV7-9 and TRBJ2-1; TRBD2 matches at 9 bases. V trimming: 5 bases; J trimming: 9 bases; junction bases outside the gene matches: 8. The CDR3 contains 14 residues. From germline, CDR1 is SEHNR and CDR2 FQNEAQ (reference sequence). The CDR3 nucleotides read TGTGCCAGCAGCAGCGGGGGGCCCTCGATTGAGCAGTTCTTC. This gives the protein CASSSGGPSIEQFF.

A word on this clonotype: One end of the junction is discordant with germline, which a read error may explain. The genes are TRBV5-1 and TRBJ1-4; 7 bases are shared with TRBD1. Germline V gene data show CDR1 as SGHRS and CDR2 as YFSETQ. The CDR3 spans 14 residues. Here the CDR3 DNA reads TGCGCCAGCAGCGCGACAGGGATTGGGGAAAGACTGTTTTTT. Protein product: CASSATGIGERLFF.

V gene TRBV3-1 combines with J gene TRBJ1-1, with TRBD1 matching over 7 bases. The V segment lost 0 bases and the J segment 2 bases; nucleotides outside the gene matches: 15. The CDR3 runs 19 residues. Per germline, CDR1 LGHDT and CDR2 YNNKEL (reference sequence). The CDR3 DNA follows: TGTGCCAGCAGCCAAGAGGTTGAGGGGGCGCTCTTGGGTAACACTGAAGCTTTCTTT. As protein: CASSQEVEGALLGNTEAFF. Supplemented by reference TRBV3-1 and TRBJ1-1, the full variable domain reads DTAVSQTPKYLVTQMGNDKSIKCEQNLGHDTMYWYKQDSKKFLKIMFSYNNKELIINETVPNRFSPKSPDKAHLNLHINSLELGDSAVYFCASSQEVEGALLGNTEAFFGQGTRLTVV.

The J gene is TRBJ2-4, the V gene TRBV12-5, with a weak D call TRBD1 (6 bases). The CDR3 is made up of 11 amino acids. V was pared by 5 bases and J by 10 bases, with 9 bases between. The germline V gene has CDR1 LGHNT and CDR2 FRNRAP. The CDR3, as DNA: TGTGCTAGTGGTGCAGGGGTTATTCAGTACTTC. The encoded protein is CASGAGVIQYF.

Here the CDR3 DNA reads TGTGCCAGCAGCCAACTCGCACCGGGACAGCCACTAATTAGCGGGAGCACAGATACGCAGTATTTT. Amino acid sequence: CASSQLAPGQPLISGSTDTQYF. The V and J genes are TRBV4-2 and TRBJ2-3; either TRBD1 or TRBD2 may supply D (7 bases each). The germline CDR1 and CDR2 sequences are LGHNA and YNFKEQ. V gave up 2 bases and J gave up 0 bases, with 30 bases separating them. CDR3 length: 22 residues.

In its sample, this clonotype was seen once. The chain has TRBV5-5 and TRBJ1-5; D not resolved. Trimming took off 3 bases at V and 3 bases at J, with 10 bases between the two ends. Germline V lookup: CDR1 SGHKS, CDR2 YYEKEE (reference sequence). The CDR3 sequence is 14 residues long. The CDR3 reads CASSSGLTNQPQHF. In nucleotides, the CDR3 is TGTGCCAGCAGCTCTGGCCTAACCAATCAGCCCCAGCATTTT.

The V call is TRBV30, the J call TRBJ2-7; 8 nucleotides agree with TRBD1. Germline V gene data show CDR1 as GTSNPN and CDR2 as SVGIG (reference sequence). The CDR3 is made up of 12 amino acids. DNA for the CDR3: TGTGCTGGAGACAGGGGTGGCTACGAGCAGTACTTC. It yields the protein CAGDRGGYEQYF.

This chain connects TRBV6-6 to TRBJ2-7, with D possibly being TRBD2 (6 bases). Looked up from germline, CDR1 is MNHNY and CDR2 is SVGAGI (reference sequence). Trimming cost V 2 bases and J 0 bases, with 14 bases left between them. This CDR3 is 16 amino acids long. CDR3 sequence (DNA): TGTGCCAGCAGTTACCGGAGTAGCGGAAGCTCCTACGAGCAGTACTTC. This gives the protein CASSYRSSGSSYEQYF.

The CDR3 sequence: CASSRGDTPSRETQYF. CDR3 sequence (DNA): TGCGCCAGCAGCCGGGGGGACACACCAAGCAGGGAGACCCAGTACTTC. V gene TRBV5-1 combines with J gene TRBJ2-5, with TRBD2 as a possible D gene (7 bases). The germline V gene encodes CDR1 SGHRS and CDR2 YFSETQ. Deletions cut 4 bases from V and 5 bases from J, with 21 bases between. This CDR3 is 16 amino acids long.